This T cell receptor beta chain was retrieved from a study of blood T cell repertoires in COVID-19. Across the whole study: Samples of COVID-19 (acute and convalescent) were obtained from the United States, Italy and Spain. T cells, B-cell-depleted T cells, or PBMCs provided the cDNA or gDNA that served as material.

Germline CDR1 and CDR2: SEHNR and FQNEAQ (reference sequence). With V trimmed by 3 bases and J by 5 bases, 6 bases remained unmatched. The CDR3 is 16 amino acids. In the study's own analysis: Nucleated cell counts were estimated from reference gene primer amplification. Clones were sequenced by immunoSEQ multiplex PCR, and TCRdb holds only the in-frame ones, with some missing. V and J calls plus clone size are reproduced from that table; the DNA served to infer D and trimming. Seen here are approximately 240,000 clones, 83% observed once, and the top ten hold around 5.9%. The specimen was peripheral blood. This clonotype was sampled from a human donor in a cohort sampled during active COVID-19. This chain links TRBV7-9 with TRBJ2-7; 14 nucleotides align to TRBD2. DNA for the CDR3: TGTGCCAGCAGCTTCCCGACTAGCGGGAGGGCCCACGAGCAGTACTTC. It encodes CASSFPTSGRAHEQYF.